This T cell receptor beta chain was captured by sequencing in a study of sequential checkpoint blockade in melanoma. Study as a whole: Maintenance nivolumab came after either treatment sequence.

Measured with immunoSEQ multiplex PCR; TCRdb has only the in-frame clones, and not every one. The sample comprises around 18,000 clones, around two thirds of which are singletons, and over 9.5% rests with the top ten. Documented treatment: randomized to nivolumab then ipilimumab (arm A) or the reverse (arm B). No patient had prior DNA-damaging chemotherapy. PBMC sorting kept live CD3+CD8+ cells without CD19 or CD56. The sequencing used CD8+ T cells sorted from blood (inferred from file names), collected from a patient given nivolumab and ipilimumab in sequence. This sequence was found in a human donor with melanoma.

CDR3 sequence: CASSRGTGQKNEKLFF. In nucleotides, the CDR3 is TGCGCCAGCAGCCGCGGAACGGGACAGAAGAATGAAAAACTGTTTTTT. This chain uses TRBV4-3 with TRBJ1-4; 7 bases fit TRBD1. The CDR3 loop spans 16 amino acids. CDR1 and CDR2 (germline): LGHNA, YSLEER. Trimming at V came to 4 bases and at J to 5 bases, leaving 10 bases not matched to a gene.